Presented here are 6 T cell receptor beta chains from one specimen sequenced in a study of cytomegalovirus exposure and HLA in healthy donors. The PCR had 60 Vbeta and 13 Jbeta primers. Assay: immunoSEQ multiplex PCR; the TCRdb copy retains only in-frame clones and omits some. The repertoire has some 140,000 clones, 82% of them found once; the top ten carry approximately 8.1%. The sample consisted of PBMCs. The receptors here all came from a woman between 50 and 59 years old in good health and CMV-seropositive.

The V and J genes are TRBV7-2 and TRBJ2-1; tentatively, D is TRBD2 (6 bases). The length of the CDR3 is 15 residues. Germline-derived CDR1 and CDR2 are SGHTA and FQGNSA. Trimming removed 3 bases at V and 0 bases at J, with 9 bases between. The CDR3 DNA is TGTGCCAGCAGCTTGACTAGGAGCTCCTACAATGAGCAGTTCTTC. This gives the protein CASSLTRSSYNEQFF.

The chain is built from TRBV30 and TRBJ2-3; TRBD1 matches 9 bases. This CDR3 spans 14 amino acids. Germline V CDR1 and CDR2: GTSNPN, SVGIG (reference sequence). After removal of 5 bases from V and 3 bases from J, the junction contained 6 bases not matched to a gene. This CDR3 is CAWGTGQGTDTQYF. The DNA of the CDR3 is TGTGCCTGGGGAACGGGACAGGGAACAGATACGCAGTATTTT. The full variable domain, in which reference TRBV30 and TRBJ2-3 provide the parts outside the CDR3, is SQTIHQWPATLVQPVGSPLSLECTVEGTSNPNLYWYRQAAGRGLQLLFYSVGIGQISSEVPQNLSASRPQDRQFILSSKKLLLSDSGFYLCAWGTGQGTDTQYFGPGTRLTVL.

The CDR3 sequence is CASSLGVSGEKLFF. The DNA for the CDR3 is TGTGCCAGCAGCTTAGGAGTTTCGGGGGAAAAACTGTTTTTT. The chain uses TRBV7-9 and TRBJ1-4; D gene unclear. CDR1 is SEHNR, CDR2 FQNEAQ, per germline (reference sequence). V lost 1 base and J lost 8, with 11 bases in between. The CDR3 contains 14 residues.

This clone was picked up a small number of times. This chain links TRBV7-2 with TRBJ1-1; TRBD1 might be the D (5 bases). The CDR3 is made up of 15 amino acids. Between the trimmed V and J ends, which lost 5 bases and 1 base, there was a span of 14 bases. CDR1 is SGHTA, CDR2 FQGNSA, per germline. The CDR3 spells CASSKDPDKNTEAFF. The CDR3 nucleotides are TGTGCCAGCAGCAAGGACCCGGACAAGAACACTGAAGCTTTCTTT.

The chain is built from TRBV20-1 and TRBJ2-1; no clear D gene. The CDR3 spans 11 residues. The V gene lost 3 bases and the J gene lost 7 bases, with 7 bases spanning the gap. Germline CDR1 is DFQATT and CDR2 is SNEGSKA (reference sequence). The CDR3: CSARGRNEQFF. The CDR3 nucleotides read TGCAGTGCTAGGGGCCGAAATGAGCAGTTCTTC.

This clone was counted only a few times. This chain links TRBV11-2 with TRBJ1-1; unclear D gene. Trimming stripped 6 bases from V and 1 base from J, with 9 bases between. CDR1 SGHAT and CDR2 FQNNGV come from the germline V gene. This CDR3 has 13 residues. CDR3 loop: CASRLLRNTEAFF. The CDR3, as DNA: TGTGCCAGCAGGTTGCTACGGAACACTGAAGCTTTCTTT.